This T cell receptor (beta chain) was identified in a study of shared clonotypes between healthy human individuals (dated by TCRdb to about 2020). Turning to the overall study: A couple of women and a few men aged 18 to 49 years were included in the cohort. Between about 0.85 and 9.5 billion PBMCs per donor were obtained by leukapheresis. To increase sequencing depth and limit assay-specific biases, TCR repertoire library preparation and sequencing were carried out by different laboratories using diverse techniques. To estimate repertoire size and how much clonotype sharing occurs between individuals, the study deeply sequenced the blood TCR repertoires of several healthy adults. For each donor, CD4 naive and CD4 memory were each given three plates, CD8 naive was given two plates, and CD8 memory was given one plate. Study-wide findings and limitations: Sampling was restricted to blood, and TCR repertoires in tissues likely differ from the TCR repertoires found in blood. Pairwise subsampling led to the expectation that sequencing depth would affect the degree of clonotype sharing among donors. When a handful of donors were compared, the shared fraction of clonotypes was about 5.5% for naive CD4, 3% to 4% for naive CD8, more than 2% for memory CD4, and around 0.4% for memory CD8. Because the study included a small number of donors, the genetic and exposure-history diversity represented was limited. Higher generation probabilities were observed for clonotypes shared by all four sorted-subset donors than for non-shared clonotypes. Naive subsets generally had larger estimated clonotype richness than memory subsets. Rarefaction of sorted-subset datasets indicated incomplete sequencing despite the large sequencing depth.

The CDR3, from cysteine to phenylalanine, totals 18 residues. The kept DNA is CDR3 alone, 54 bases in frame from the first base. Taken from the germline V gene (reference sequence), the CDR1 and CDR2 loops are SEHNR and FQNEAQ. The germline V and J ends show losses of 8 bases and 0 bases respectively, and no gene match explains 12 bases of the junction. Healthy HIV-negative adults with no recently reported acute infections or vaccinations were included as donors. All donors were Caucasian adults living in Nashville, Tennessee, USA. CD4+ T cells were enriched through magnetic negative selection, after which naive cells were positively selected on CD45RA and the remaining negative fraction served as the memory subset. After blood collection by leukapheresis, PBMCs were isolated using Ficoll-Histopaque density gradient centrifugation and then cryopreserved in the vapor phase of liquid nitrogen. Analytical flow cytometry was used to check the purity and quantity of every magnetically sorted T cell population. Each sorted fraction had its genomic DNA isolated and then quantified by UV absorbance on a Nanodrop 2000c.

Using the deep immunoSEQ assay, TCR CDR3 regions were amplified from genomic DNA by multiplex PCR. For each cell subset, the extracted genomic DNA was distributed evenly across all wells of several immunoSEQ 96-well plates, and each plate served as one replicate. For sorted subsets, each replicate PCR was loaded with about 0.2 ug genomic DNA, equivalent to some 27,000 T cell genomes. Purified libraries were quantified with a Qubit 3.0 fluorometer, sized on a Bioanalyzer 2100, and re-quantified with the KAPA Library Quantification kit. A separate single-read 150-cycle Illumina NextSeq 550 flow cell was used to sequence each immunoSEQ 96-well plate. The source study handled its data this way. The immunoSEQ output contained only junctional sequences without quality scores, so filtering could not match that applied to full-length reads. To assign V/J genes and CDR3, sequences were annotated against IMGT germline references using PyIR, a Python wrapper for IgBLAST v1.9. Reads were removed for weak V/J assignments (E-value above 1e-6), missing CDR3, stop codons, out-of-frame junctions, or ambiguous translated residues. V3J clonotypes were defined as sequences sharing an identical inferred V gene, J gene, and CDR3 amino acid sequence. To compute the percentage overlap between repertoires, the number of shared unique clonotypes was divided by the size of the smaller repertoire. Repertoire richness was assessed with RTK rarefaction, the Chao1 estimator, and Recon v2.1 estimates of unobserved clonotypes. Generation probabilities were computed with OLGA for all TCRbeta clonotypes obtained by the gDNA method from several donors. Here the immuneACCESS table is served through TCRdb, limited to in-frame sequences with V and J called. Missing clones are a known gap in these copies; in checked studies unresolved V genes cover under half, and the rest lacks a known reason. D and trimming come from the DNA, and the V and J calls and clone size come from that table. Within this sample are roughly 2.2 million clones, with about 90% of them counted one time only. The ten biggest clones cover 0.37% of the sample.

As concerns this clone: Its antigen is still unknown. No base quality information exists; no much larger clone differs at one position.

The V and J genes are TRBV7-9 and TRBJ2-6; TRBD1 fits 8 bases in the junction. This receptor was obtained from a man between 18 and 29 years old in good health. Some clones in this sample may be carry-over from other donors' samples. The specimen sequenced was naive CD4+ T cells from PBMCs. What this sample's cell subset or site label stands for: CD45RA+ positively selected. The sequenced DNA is TGTGCCAGCGTGGCCTGGCAGGGGGCATTCTCTGGGGCCAACGTCCTGACTTTC. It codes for CASVAWQGAFSGANVLTF.